This TCR beta chain is from a study of blood T cell repertoires in COVID-19 (dated by TCRdb to 2018 to 2021). Regarding the complete study: Collaborator samples came from the United States, Italy and Spain and covered acute and convalescent phases of COVID-19. The prospective study material was composed of cDNA or gDNA derived from T cells, B-cell-depleted T cells, or PBMCs. The dataset comprised deeply sampled blood TCRbeta repertoires from subjects exposed to, actively infected with, or recovered from COVID-19. A freely available public database, intended as a resource for researchers studying the immune response to SARS-CoV-2, is where the repertoires were released. The samples were drawn from two sources: the first 160 participants of the ongoing ImmuneRACE study, and fewer than 1,500 subjects contributed by 6 global collaborators. Nearly every sample came with metadata listing a de-identified subject ID, COVID-19 status, age in years and sex. HLA class I and class II types, where available, came from metadata supplied by the sample provider rather than from assay-based typing. Results and caveats for the whole study, not just this receptor: The quantity of clinical and demographic metadata differed by source and by participant and was supplied without curation.

Points on this clone: The antigen this receptor binds is unknown. No clone much larger than this one lies a single base away; base qualities are absent.

Collaborating institutions collected whole blood in K2EDTA tubes following their own protocols. For TCRbeta analysis, collaborator samples were shipped as frozen whole blood, as isolated PBMCs, or as DNA extracted from either sample type. TCRbeta CDR3 regions were amplified from genomic DNA by means of the immunoSEQ Assay, a bias-controlled multiplex PCR. As for how the authors treated the data: Nucleated cell counts per sample were estimated from amplification of reference gene primers within the assay. To quantify the absolute abundance of each unique TCRbeta CDR3 rearrangement, sequence reads were collapsed and filtered. For each sample, productive Simpson clonality was calculated by taking the square root of Simpson's diversity index across productive rearrangements. This is the immuneACCESS table as TCRdb keeps it, with only in-frame sequences that have V and J called. A part of the clones is gone; compared with another copy, unresolved V genes explain less than half, and the rest is unexplained. V, J and clone size were drawn from that table, and D and trimming were deduced from the DNA. The sample table shows 110,000 or so clones, and under 90% are seen once. Around 4% of the sample is taken by the ten largest.

The CDR3 numbers 14 residues from cysteine through phenylalanine. Only the CDR3 DNA stays, 42 bases, in frame from base 1. In the germline V gene (reference sequence), CDR1 corresponds to LNHDA and CDR2 to SQIVND. V has 5 bases trimmed and J has 7 bases trimmed; junction bases matching no gene number 7. Source material: peripheral blood. This clonotype originated in a man aged 55-75 years with acute or convalescent COVID-19. The rearrangement joined TRBV19 to TRBJ1-5; 8 central nucleotides agree with TRBD1. For the CDR3, the sequence is CASSLDREGQPQHF. The DNA is as follows: TGTGCCAGTAGTCTGGACAGGGAGGGGCAGCCCCAGCATTTT. Extended through the reference TRBV19 and TRBJ1-5 proteins, this CDR3 yields the full variable domain: DGGITQSPKYLFRKEGQNVTLSCEQNLNHDAMYWYRQDPGQGLRLIYYSQIVNDFQKGDIAEGYSVSREKKESFPLTVTSAQKNPTAFYLCASSLDREGQPQHFGDGTRLSIL.